A single sample gave rise to the 11 T cell receptor beta chains below, sequenced in a study of T cell changes during pregnancy in multiple sclerosis. The assay was immunoSEQ multiplex PCR, and TCRdb's table has in-frame clones only and misses some. The sample contains fewer than 80,000 clones, 89% of which appear only once. Material: peripheral blood, obtained in the first trimester of pregnancy. These receptors originate from a female donor in good health, enrolled as a control in a pregnancy study.

This chain uses TRBV6-5 with TRBJ2-7, with unresolved D. The CDR3 sequence is 15 residues long. The V and J ends lost 4 bases and 5 bases respectively, with 18 bases between them. Looked up from germline, CDR1 is MNHEY and CDR2 is SVGAGI. The CDR3 loop is CASSSVGSVPNEQYF. DNA of the CDR3: TGTGCCAGCAGTTCTGTCGGTTCGGTGCCTAACGAGCAGTACTTC.

This rearrangement joins TRBV2 to TRBJ1-1, with 10 bases matching TRBD1. The V and J ends lost 1 base and 4 bases, in that order; junction bases with no gene match: 6. Germline V gene data show CDR1 as SNHLY and CDR2 as FYNNEI. CDR3 length: 16 amino acids. CDR3 in amino acids: CASSEVGTGAPTEAFF. CDR3 nucleotides: TGTGCCAGCAGTGAAGTAGGGACAGGGGCACCCACTGAAGCTTTCTTT.

This chain uses TRBV2 with TRBJ1-1, with D perhaps TRBD1 (5 bases). The germline V and J ends were trimmed by 6 bases and 0 bases, with 8 bases remaining between them. Germline V gene data show CDR1 as SNHLY and CDR2 as FYNNEI. The CDR3 totals 13 residues. The CDR3 DNA reads as TGTGCCAGCAGGGGGGAGGTGAACACTGAAGCTTTCTTT. Its translation is CASRGEVNTEAFF.

The chain has TRBV18 and TRBJ2-1; TRBD1 matches 7 bases. Unmatched junction bases numbered 8, after V lost 3 bases and J lost 6 bases. Per the germline V gene, CDR1 is KGHSH and CDR2 is LQKENI. This CDR3 is 15 amino acids long. Written as DNA, the CDR3 is TGTGCCAGCTCACCCACGACAGGGAGAGTCAATGAGCAGTTCTTC. Amino acids: CASSPTTGRVNEQFF.

This clone was observed once. The chain combines TRBV11-2 with TRBJ1-1; tentatively, D is TRBD1 (5 bases). The CDR3 length is 13 residues. Per germline, CDR1 SGHAT and CDR2 FQNNGV. V lost 1 base and J lost 6, with 9 bases in between. The CDR3 spells CASSLGAGPEAFF. Here the CDR3 DNA reads TGTGCCAGCAGCTTAGGAGCAGGGCCTGAAGCTTTCTTT.

CDR3 bases: TGTGCCAGCAGTAAACCGGGACTAGCTTCCGGGGAGCTGTTTTTT. It specifies CASSKPGLASGELFF. V is TRBV6-1 and J is TRBJ2-2; 9 bases fit TRBD2. Germline-derived CDR1 and CDR2 are MNHNS and SASEGT. V lost 5 bases, J lost 6 bases, and 7 bases stayed unmatched. CDR3 length: 15 amino acids.

The gene calls are TRBV7-2 and TRBJ2-3; 10 positions agree with TRBD2. There are 16 residues in the CDR3. V lost 6 bases and J lost 0; bases outside the gene matches: 6. Germline CDR1 reads SGHTA; CDR2 reads FQGNSA. This chain's CDR3 is CASRPQTSGSTDTQYF. In DNA, the CDR3 is TGTGCCAGCAGGCCACAGACTAGCGGGAGCACAGATACGCAGTATTTT.

The chain recombines TRBV27 with TRBJ1-1; D is possibly TRBD1 (6 bases). The V gene lost 3 bases and the J gene lost 6 bases, with 14 bases spanning the gap. The germline V gene encodes CDR1 MNHEY and CDR2 SMNVEV (reference sequence). The CDR3 extends over 14 amino acids. The DNA of the CDR3 is TGTGCCAGCAGTTTCCTAGGGGGTCGGGCTGAAGCTTTCTTT. It is translated as CASSFLGGRAEAFF.

This chain joins TRBV29-1 and TRBJ1-4, with 7 bases fitting TRBD1. This CDR3 region has 12 residues. Losses at the gene ends were 7 bases for V and 4 bases for J; bases not matched to a gene: 3. CDR1 is SQVTM, CDR2 ANQGSEA, per germline. The CDR3 sequence: CSAGQVNEKLFF. CDR3 bases: TGCAGCGCCGGACAGGTTAATGAAAAACTGTTTTTT.

This sequence joins TRBV2 and TRBJ1-4; no clear D. The CDR3 loop spans 13 amino acids. V lost 6 bases to trimming and J lost 4 bases, with 9 bases between them. The V gene's germline CDR1 is SNHLY and CDR2 FYNNEI. The CDR3 sequence is CASRSDVNEKLFF. CDR3 coding DNA: TGTGCCAGCAGATCAGATGTTAATGAAAAACTGTTTTTT.

As concerns this clone: The same CDR3 arises from other DNA sequences in this sample as well. The chain recombines TRBV5-4 with TRBJ2-1; 8 bases line up with TRBD2. The CDR3 covers 15 residues. Per germline, CDR1 SGHNT and CDR2 YYREEE (reference sequence). Losses at the gene ends were 1 base for V and 1 base for J; bases not matched to a gene: 1. The CDR3: CASSLTSGSYNEQFF. The CDR3 bases are TGTGCCAGCAGCTTGACTAGCGGATCCTACAATGAGCAGTTCTTC.